This is a list of T cell receptor beta chains from one sample in a study of metastatic and nonmetastatic thyroid tumors. With MiXCR, TCRdb reprocessed the PCR reads. The table shows around 23,000 clones, with roughly 15% occurring only once. The material sequenced was tumor tissue. The receptor set was obtained from a female donor with papillary thyroid cancer or a benign thyroid nodule (not recorded which). Some clones in this sample may be carry-over from other donors' samples. Both conserved end residues are part of each CDR3. A D gene is named only where the DNA matches it firmly. Clone size is stated in some rows and not others, as once, few, many or a class when expanded.

D: .; V: TRBV2; size: many; J: TRBJ2-1; CDR3: CARYAGSENNEQFF; DNA: TGTGCCAGATACGCAGGGTCCGAGAACAATGAGCAGTTCTTC
D: .; V: TRBV28; size: .; J: TRBJ1-4; CDR3: CASSLVWGKLFF; DNA: TGTGCCAGCAGTTTAGTATGGGGAAAACTGTTTTTT
D: .; V: TRBV5-1; size: .; J: TRBJ1-2; CDR3: CASSWGSNYGYTF; DNA: TGCGCCAGCAGCTGGGGTTCAAACTATGGCTACACCTTC
D: .; V: TRBV5-1; size: few; J: TRBJ2-1; CDR3: CASGVRDNGQFF; DNA: TGCGCCAGTGGGGTGCGGGACAATGGGCAGTTCTTC
D: .; V: TRBV9; size: many; J: TRBJ2-1; CDR3: CASSVGGAPSYNEQFF; DNA: TGTGCCAGCAGCGTAGGCGGGGCCCCCTCCTACAATGAGCAGTTCTTC
D: TRBD2; V: TRBV10-3; size: many; J: TRBJ2-5; CDR3: CAIRTSGGGAQETQYF; DNA: TGTGCCATCCGGACTAGCGGGGGGGGAGCCCAAGAGACCCAGTACTTC
D: .; V: TRBV5-1; size: many; J: TRBJ1-5; CDR3: CASSLDPDQPQHF; DNA: TGCGCCAGCAGCTTGGACCCGGATCAGCCCCAGCATTTT
D: .; V: TRBV7-2; size: few; J: TRBJ2-3; CDR3: CASWGTTHTQYF; DNA: TGTGCCAGCTGGGGAACCACACATACGCAGTATTTT
D: TRBD1; V: TRBV28; size: few; J: TRBJ2-1; CDR3: CASSKGQQYNEQFF; DNA: TGTGCCAGCAGCAAGGGACAGCAATACAATGAGCAGTTCTTC
D: .; V: TRBV6-1; size: medium-sized; J: TRBJ1-5; CDR3: CASSERWQGIQPQHF; DNA: TGTGCCAGCAGTGAACGGTGGCAGGGTATCCAGCCCCAGCATTTT
D: .; V: TRBV9; size: many; J: TRBJ2-1; CDR3: CASSVQFDEQFF; DNA: TGTGCCAGCAGCGTCCAGTTCGATGAGCAGTTCTTC
D: TRBD1; V: TRBV9; size: .; J: TRBJ1-2; CDR3: CASITGGSLAVYTF; DNA: TGTGCCAGCATCACAGGGGGCAGTCTTGCGGTCTACACCTTC
D: .; V: TRBV2; size: many; J: TRBJ1-5; CDR3: CASSPLGPGQPQHF; DNA: TGTGCCAGCAGCCCCCTTGGACCGGGGCAGCCCCAGCATTTT
D: .; V: TRBV5-6; size: many; J: TRBJ2-4; CDR3: CASSYGSNIQYF; DNA: TGTGCCAGCAGCTACGGATCCAACATTCAGTACTTC
D: .; V: TRBV27; size: few; J: TRBJ2-7; CDR3: CASSRVRGVYEQYF; DNA: TGTGCCAGCAGTCGCGTCCGAGGGGTCTACGAGCAGTACTTC
D: TRBD2; V: TRBV28; size: few; J: TRBJ2-3; CDR3: CASSLTGLAGSTDTQYF; DNA: TGTGCCAGCAGTTTAACGGGACTAGCGGGATCCACAGATACGCAGTATTTT
D: .; V: TRBV19; size: many; J: TRBJ2-1; CDR3: CASSLASVYNEQFF; DNA: TGTGCCAGTAGTTTGGCTAGTGTCTACAATGAGCAGTTCTTC
D: .; V: TRBV7-2; size: many; J: TRBJ1-6; CDR3: CASSLSGVGSPLHF; DNA: TGTGCCAGCAGCTTAAGCGGGGTAGGTTCACCCCTCCACTTT